Below, one T cell receptor beta chain is given with its context. The antigen is not known. Trimming left V 2 bases short and J 8 bases short, with 12 bases between. The CDR3 loop spans 13 amino acids. Naive CD4+ T cells were purified with Tregs depleted by CD25. Study-level results: Tumor memory CD4+ T cell TCR gene usage clustered with blood and lymph node memory CD4+ cells and lymph node naive CD4+ cells. Whole repertoires were not studied in the larger cohort, only one V-J beta rearrangement.

Constant-region reverse primers amplified full-length variable regions, followed by semi-nested Nested Universal Primer A PCR. TCRdb redid the calling of the 5' RACE reads with MiXCR, one entry per CDR3 protein. This sample has 60,000 to 65,000 distinct CDR3 sequences, with just under 30% found just once. The source is a female donor with breast cancer. Sequencing was performed on tumor-infiltrating naive CD4+ T cells sorted from the breast tumor. Subset reported: naive CD4+ T cells, CD4+CD45RA+CD25-. V usage is TRBV12-3 or TRBV12-4 and J usage is TRBJ1-2; no clear D. CDR3 loop: CASSLSGETGYTF. CDR3 sequence (DNA): TGTGCCAGCAGTTTATCCGGCGAAACCGGCTACACCTTC.